The sample holds a few counts of the clone carrying this T cell receptor beta chain. Its antigen remains unknown. This record comes from a study of response to subunit inactivated influenza vaccine. TCRdb re-called the RT-PCR reads with MiXCR, one entry per CDR3 protein. The repertoire has around 760,000 distinct CDR3 sequences, approximately 13% of them found once; the top ten carry around 7.3%. This CDR3 comprises 18 residues. Germline values: CDR1 MNHEY, CDR2 SMNVEV (reference sequence). V lost 4 bases to trimming and J lost 1 base; unmatched junction nucleotides: 5. Study-wide findings and caveats: New T cells are recruited in small numbers by each seasonal influenza vaccination, according to the authors' suggestion.

This chain joins TRBV27 and TRBJ1-6; TRBD1 agrees at 12 bases. Material: PBMCs from blood, obtained approximately 15 days before vaccination. The clonotype originates from a man aged 45-60 years who received an inactivated influenza vaccine. The CDR3 DNA sequence: TGTGCCAGCAGTTCGGGACAGGGGGCCGTGTCCTATAATTCACCCCTCCACTTT. Its protein is CASSSGQGAVSYNSPLHF.